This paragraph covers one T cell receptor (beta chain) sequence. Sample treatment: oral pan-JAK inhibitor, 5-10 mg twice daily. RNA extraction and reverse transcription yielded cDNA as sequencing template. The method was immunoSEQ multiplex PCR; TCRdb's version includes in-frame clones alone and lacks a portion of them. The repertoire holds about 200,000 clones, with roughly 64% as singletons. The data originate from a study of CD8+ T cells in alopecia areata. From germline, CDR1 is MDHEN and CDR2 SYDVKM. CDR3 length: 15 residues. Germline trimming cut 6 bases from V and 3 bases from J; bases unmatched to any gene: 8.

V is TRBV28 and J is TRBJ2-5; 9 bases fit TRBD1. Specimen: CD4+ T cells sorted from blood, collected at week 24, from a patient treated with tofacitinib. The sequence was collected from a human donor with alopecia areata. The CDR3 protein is CASSQQGAGEETQYF. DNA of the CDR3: TGTGCCAGCAGCCAACAGGGGGCTGGGGAAGAGACCCAGTACTTC.